Below, one T cell receptor (beta chain) is given with its context. Its antigen remains unidentified. These data belong to a study of response to subunit inactivated influenza vaccine. In TCRdb, the RT-PCR reads were re-called with MiXCR into one record per CDR3 protein. This sample yields 250,000 to 350,000 distinct CDR3 sequences, of which about 20% are seen a single time; about 9.3% belongs to the top ten. Study findings and constraints: Every seasonal influenza vaccination brings in few new T cells, the authors suggested.

V lost 6 bases and J 2 bases, leaving 8 bases between the germline ends. CDR3 size: 14 residues. The sample was PBMCs from blood, taken around 22 months after vaccination. V gene TRBV12-3 or TRBV12-4 combines with J gene TRBJ2-6, with D unresolved. This clonotype was obtained from a man in his fifties or sixties who received an inactivated influenza vaccine. The CDR3 DNA sequence: TGTGCCAGCAGACTCCTACCTGGGGCCAACGTCCTGACTTTC. Protein: CASRLLPGANVLTF.